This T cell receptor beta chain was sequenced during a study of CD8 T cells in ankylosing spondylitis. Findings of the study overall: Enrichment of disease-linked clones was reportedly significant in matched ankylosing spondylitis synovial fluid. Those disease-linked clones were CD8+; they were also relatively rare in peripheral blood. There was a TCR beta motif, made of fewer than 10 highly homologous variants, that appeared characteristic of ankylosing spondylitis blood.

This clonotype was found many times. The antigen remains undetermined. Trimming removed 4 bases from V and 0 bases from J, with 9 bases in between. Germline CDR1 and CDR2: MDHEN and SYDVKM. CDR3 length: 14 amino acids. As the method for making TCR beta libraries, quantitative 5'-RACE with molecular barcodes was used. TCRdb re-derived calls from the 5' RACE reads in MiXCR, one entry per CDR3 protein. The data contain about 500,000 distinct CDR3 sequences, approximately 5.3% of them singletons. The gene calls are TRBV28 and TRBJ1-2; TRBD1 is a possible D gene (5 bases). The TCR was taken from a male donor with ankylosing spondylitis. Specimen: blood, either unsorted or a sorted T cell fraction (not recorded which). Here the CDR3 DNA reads TGTGCCAGCAGTTGGGGCCCGTCTAACTATGGCTACACCTTC. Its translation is CASSWGPSNYGYTF.